This T cell receptor (beta chain) was recorded in a study of shared T cell receptors in the human thymus (dated by TCRdb to the early 2020s). Context from the whole study: The study examined how self-reactive, shared T-cell receptor alpha chains are generated in the human thymus.

The library was made by the immunoSEQ multiplex PCR assay. TCRdb provides this immuneACCESS table in a form limited to in-frame rearrangements. Some clones are lacking; in checked studies, under half of them reflect an unresolved V gene, and why the rest are absent is not known. The table for this sample lists 640,000 or so clones; more than 70% of them were counted only once. The ten largest clones represent just under 0.0095% of the sample. V is cut by 8 bases and J by 7 bases, and the space between the germline ends is 15 bases. Based on the germline V gene, the CDR1 and CDR2 sequences are MDHEN and SYDVKM. The CDR3 runs 13 amino acids, cysteine and phenylalanine included. Of all the DNA, just the CDR3 is kept, 39 bases in frame from base 1. Concerning this clone itself: Which antigen it targets is not known. Nothing much larger sits one base from this clone, and base qualities are not available.

The sample also formed part of further work on human thymus T cells. Per that second paper: In Finland, the donors were immunologically healthy infants who were having open corrective cardiac surgery for congenital heart defects. Thymus tissue was obtained as surgical resects removed during corrective cardiac surgery. Both the thymic and the peripheral blood repertoires appeared to show biased V and J gene segment usage. According to the related research, thymic TCR repertoires were highly overlapping among unrelated individuals. The study described the TCR alpha and beta repertoires in under 10 infant thymus samples and a handful of matching peripheral blood samples. The infant donors were roughly 6 to 244 days old, and the cohort included about 6 males and a couple of females. Thymocytes were mechanically released from the tissue and were stored as pellets of roughly 9-31 million cells at -70 degrees C. A QIAsymphony instrument was used to extract genomic DNA from frozen cell pellets. The immunoSEQ multiplex PCR assay was used to amplify the TCRB and TCRAD loci from a standardized quantity of quality-controlled genomic DNA. The amplicons covered the V(D)J region and were long enough to include the CDR3 and to identify the V and J genes. Amplicon sequencing was performed on an Illumina platform through the commercial immunoSEQ service. Primer bias and sequencing errors were corrected using previously described methods, and TCRAD and TCRB definitions followed the IMGT database. Analysis of the repertoires was done with immunoSEQ Analyzer 3.0 and VDJTools and included basic statistics, V/J segment usage, diversity estimates, rarefaction and pairwise overlap. Diversity was estimated using the Chao1, ChaoE, Efron-Thisted, Shannon and inverse Simpson indices, and was also estimated on datasets down-sampled to the size of the smallest sample. Repertoire overlap was determined by strict matching of CDR3 nucleotide sequence, V gene and J gene, and Jaccard-based multidimensional scaling clustering was applied. On average, approximately 860,000 unique TCRB clonotypes were obtained from thymus samples, compared with 65,000 to 90,000 from blood samples.

The chain was built from TRBV28 and TRBJ2-1; tentative D gene TRBD2, with 6 bases matching. The clonotype comes from a boy less than two years old with a congenital heart defect. Donor details come from another sample of the same person, matched by shared clones. Sequencing used thymocytes. The nucleotide sequence is given as TGTGCCAGCGGGGACTCCCCCTCGAATGAGCAGTTCTTC. Translated, this is CASGDSPSNEQFF. Outside the CDR3, residues come from the reference TRBV28 and TRBJ2-1 proteins, so the full variable domain is: DVKVTQSSRYLVKRTGEKVFLECVQDMDHENMFWYRQDPGLGLRLIYFSYDVKMKEKGDIPEGYSVSREKKERFSLILESASTNQTSMYLCASGDSPSNEQFFGPGTRLTVL.